The 12 T cell receptor beta chains given below trace back to one sample, sequenced in a study of T-cell reconstitution after alpha-beta-depleted transplantation in children. Unique molecular identifiers featured in how the TCRbeta library was prepared. One entry per CDR3 protein, called by TCRdb with MiXCR from the PCR reads. The sample shows hundreds of thousands of distinct CDR3 sequences, about 26% of them seen only once. The specimen was PBMCs, collected before TCRalphabeta/CD19-depleted stem cell transplant. The receptors derive from a girl aged 2-9 years with Fanconi anemia, due to receive a stem cell transplant.

The V and J genes are TRBV2 and TRBJ2-1, with D hard to call. From germline, CDR1 is SNHLY and CDR2 FYNNEI. This CDR3 spans 15 amino acids. Trimming left V 5 bases short and J 4 bases short, with 15 bases between. In DNA form, the CDR3 reads TGTGCCAGCAGTCTCGGCATCGGAGATTACAATGAGCAGTTCTTC. The encoded protein is CASSLGIGDYNEQFF.

This clonotype was counted at least ten times. The gene calls are TRBV5-1 and TRBJ2-1, with TRBD1 identical over 8 bases. The trim removed 0 bases at V and 7 bases at J, leaving 6 bases unmatched. Germline assignment: CDR1 SGHRS and CDR2 YFSETQ. The length of the CDR3 is 15 residues. Written as DNA, the CDR3 is TGCGCCAGCAGCTTGGTGCAGGGGGCGCTGAATGAGCAGTTCTTC. It specifies CASSLVQGALNEQFF.

Many counts were recorded for this clonotype. This rearrangement joins TRBV20-1 to TRBJ2-3, with 8 bases matching TRBD2. Germline assignment: CDR1 DFQATT and CDR2 SNEGSKA (reference sequence). The CDR3 contains 19 residues. J was trimmed by 10 bases and V by 0 bases; bases with no gene match: 24. CDR3 sequence reads: CSARDFPSKTGGPLWAQYF. DNA of the CDR3: TGCAGTGCTAGAGATTTTCCGTCGAAAACGGGAGGGCCCCTATGGGCGCAGTATTTT.

The sample holds many counts of this clonotype. The chain carries TRBV20-1 and TRBJ2-7; 7 positions match TRBD1. V was pared by 6 bases and J by 3 bases, with 8 bases of the junction left unmatched. Per the germline V gene, CDR1 is DFQATT and CDR2 is SNEGSKA (reference sequence). The CDR3 extends over 13 amino acids. The CDR3 nucleotides are TGCAGTGCCACGGGACAGCTTTACTACGAGCAGTACTTC. This sequence encodes CSATGQLYYEQYF.

This chain joins TRBV5-1 and TRBJ2-7, with D perhaps TRBD2 (6 bases). Germline CDR1 and CDR2: SGHRS and YFSETQ. This CDR3 spans 16 amino acids. V lost 4 bases to trimming and J lost 0 bases, with 17 bases between them. The CDR3 DNA is TGCGCCAGCAGCCCTTCAGCGGGCCTCCTCTCCTACGAGCAGTACTTC. Translated: CASSPSAGLLSYEQYF. The full variable domain, in which reference TRBV5-1 and TRBJ2-7 provide the parts outside the CDR3, is KAGVTQTPRYLIKTRGQQVTLSCSPISGHRSVSWYQQTPGQGLQFLFEYFSETQRNKGNFPGRFSGRQFSNSRSEMNVSTLELGDSALYLCASSPSAGLLSYEQYFGPGTRLTVT.

This clonotype was seen just once. CDR3 DNA sequence: TGCAGTGCTAGAGAGAGGGAGGGCTATGGCTACACCTTC. Encoded protein: CSAREREGYGYTF. The chain employs TRBV20-1 and TRBJ1-2; D is unclear. The CDR3 runs to 13 residues. V was pared by 0 bases and J by 4 bases, with 9 bases between. CDR1 and CDR2 (germline): DFQATT, SNEGSKA (reference sequence).

In this sample, this clonotype turned up a few times. The rearrangement joins TRBV7-3 to TRBJ2-1, with D possibly called TRBD1 or TRBD2 (5 bases each). The CDR3 is 17 amino acids. From germline, CDR1 is SGHTA and CDR2 FQGTGA. Trimming removed 1 base at V and 0 bases at J, with 13 bases between. The CDR3 region is CASSLMGRRSSYNEQFF. The CDR3 nucleotides read TGTGCCAGCAGCTTAATGGGACGGAGAAGCTCCTACAATGAGCAGTTCTTC.

This clonotype was observed at least ten times. The chain carries TRBV20-1 and TRBJ2-3; the D is unclear. Looked up from germline, CDR1 is DFQATT and CDR2 is SNEGSKA (reference sequence). This CDR3 is built from 15 residues. Between the trimmed V and J ends, which lost 1 base and 0 bases, there was a span of 11 bases. In DNA, the CDR3 is TGCAGTGCTAGAGCCCCGACGGGCAGCACAGATACGCAGTATTTT. As protein: CSARAPTGSTDTQYF.

This clonotype was seen many times. The chain employs TRBV12-3 or TRBV12-4 and TRBJ1-5; 7 positions agree with TRBD1. V shed 6 bases and J 6 bases; nucleotides not matched to a gene: 11. The CDR3 runs 15 residues. The CDR3 loop is CASSQSTGVGQPQHF. For the CDR3, the DNA is TGTGCCAGCAGCCAATCTACAGGGGTTGGTCAGCCCCAGCATTTT.

The chain carries TRBV27 and TRBJ1-6; weak D call: TRBD1 (6 bases). The V gene lost 1 base and the J gene lost 8 bases, with 9 bases spanning the gap. Germline V gene sequence: CDR1 MNHEY, CDR2 SMNVEV (reference sequence). The CDR3 runs to 14 residues. Here the CDR3 reads CASSLLAGDSPLHF. The CDR3 nucleotides read TGTGCCAGCAGTTTATTGGCAGGGGATTCACCCCTCCACTTT.

J is TRBJ2-7 and V is TRBV2, with TRBD2 matching over 7 bases. In germline, CDR1 is SNHLY, CDR2 FYNNEI. This CDR3 has 15 residues. V trimming: 11 bases; J trimming: 4 bases; junction bases outside the gene matches: 17. This CDR3 is CAPSNGRRFKYEQYF. DNA of the CDR3: TGTGCCCCAAGTAACGGGAGGAGATTTAAGTACGAGCAGTACTTC.

This clonotype was picked up many times. This chain connects TRBV20-1 to TRBJ2-2; possibly TRBD1 or TRBD2 for D (5 bases each). The CDR3 is 13 residues long. Germline-derived CDR1 and CDR2 are DFQATT and SNEGSKA (reference sequence). The germline V and J ends were trimmed by 6 bases and 6 bases, with 14 bases remaining between them. CDR3 protein: CSARTRGAGELFF. The CDR3 bases are TGCAGTGCGCGGACCAGAGGGGCCGGGGAGCTGTTTTTT.